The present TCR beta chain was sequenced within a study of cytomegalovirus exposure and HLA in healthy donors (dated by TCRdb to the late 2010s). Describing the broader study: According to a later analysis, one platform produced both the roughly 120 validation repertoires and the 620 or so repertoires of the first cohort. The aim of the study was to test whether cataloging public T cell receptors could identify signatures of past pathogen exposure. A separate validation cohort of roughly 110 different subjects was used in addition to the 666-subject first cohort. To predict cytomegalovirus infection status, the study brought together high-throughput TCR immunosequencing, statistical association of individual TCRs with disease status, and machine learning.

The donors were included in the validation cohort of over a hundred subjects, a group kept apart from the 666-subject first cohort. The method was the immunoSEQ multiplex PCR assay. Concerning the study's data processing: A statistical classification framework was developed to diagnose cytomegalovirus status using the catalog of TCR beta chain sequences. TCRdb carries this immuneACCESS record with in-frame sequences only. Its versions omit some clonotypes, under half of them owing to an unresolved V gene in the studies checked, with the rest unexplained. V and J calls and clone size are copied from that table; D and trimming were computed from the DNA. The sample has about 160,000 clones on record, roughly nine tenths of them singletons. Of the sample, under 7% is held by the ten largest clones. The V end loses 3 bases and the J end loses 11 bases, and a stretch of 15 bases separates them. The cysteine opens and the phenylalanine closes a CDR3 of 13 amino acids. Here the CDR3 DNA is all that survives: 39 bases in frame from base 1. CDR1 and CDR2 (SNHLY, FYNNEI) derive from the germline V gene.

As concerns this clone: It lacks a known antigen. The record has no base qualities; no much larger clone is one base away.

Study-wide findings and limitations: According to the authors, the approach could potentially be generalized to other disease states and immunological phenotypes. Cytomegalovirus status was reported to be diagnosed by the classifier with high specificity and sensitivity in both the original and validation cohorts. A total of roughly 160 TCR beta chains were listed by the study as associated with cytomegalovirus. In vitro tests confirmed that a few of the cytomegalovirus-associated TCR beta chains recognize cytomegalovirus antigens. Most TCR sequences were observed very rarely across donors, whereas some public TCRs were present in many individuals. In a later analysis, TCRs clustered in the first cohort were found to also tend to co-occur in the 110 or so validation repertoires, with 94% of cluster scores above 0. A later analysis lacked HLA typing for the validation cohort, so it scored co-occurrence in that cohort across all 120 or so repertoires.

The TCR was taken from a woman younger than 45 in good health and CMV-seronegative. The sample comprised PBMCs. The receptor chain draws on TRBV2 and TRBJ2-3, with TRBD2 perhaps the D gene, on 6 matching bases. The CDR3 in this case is CASSDVGRAGQYF. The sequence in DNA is TGTGCCAGCAGTGATGTGGGCAGAGCGGGGCAGTATTTT.